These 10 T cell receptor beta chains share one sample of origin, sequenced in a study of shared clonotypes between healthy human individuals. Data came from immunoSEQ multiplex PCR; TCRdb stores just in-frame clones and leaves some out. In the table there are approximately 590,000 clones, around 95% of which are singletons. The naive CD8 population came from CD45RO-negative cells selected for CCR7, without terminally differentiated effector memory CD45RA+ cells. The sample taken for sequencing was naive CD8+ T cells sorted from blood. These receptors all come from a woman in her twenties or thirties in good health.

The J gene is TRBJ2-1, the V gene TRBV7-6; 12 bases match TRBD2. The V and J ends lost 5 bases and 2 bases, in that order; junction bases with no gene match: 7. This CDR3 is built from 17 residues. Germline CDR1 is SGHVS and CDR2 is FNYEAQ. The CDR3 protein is CASSPGLAGTAYNEQFF. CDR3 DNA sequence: TGTGCCAGCAGCCCGGGACTAGCGGGTACCGCCTACAATGAGCAGTTCTTC.

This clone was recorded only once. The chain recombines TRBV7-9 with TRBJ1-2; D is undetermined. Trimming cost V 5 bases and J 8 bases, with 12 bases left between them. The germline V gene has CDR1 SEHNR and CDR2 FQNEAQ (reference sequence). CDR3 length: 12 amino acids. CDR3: CASSPSRWGYTF. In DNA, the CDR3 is TGTGCCAGCAGCCCCTCGCGCTGGGGCTACACCTTC.

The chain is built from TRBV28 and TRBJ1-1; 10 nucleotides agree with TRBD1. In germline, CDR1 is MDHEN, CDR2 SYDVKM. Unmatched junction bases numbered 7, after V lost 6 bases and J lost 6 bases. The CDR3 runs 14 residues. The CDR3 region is CASRGTGVVAEAFF. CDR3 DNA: TGTGCCAGCAGGGGGACAGGGGTGGTCGCTGAAGCTTTCTTT.

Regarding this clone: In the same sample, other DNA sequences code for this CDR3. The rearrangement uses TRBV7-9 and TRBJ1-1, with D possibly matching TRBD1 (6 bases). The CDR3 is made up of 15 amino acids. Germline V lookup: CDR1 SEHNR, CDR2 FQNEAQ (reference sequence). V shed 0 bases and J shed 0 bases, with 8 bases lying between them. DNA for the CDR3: TGTGCCAGCAGCTTAGCCCAGGGGTTGAACACTGAAGCTTTCTTT. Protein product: CASSLAQGLNTEAFF.

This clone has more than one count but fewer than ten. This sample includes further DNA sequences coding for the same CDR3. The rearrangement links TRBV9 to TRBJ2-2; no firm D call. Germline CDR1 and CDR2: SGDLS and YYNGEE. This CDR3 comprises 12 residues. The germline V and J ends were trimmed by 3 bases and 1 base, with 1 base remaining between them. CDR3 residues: CASSGNTGELFF. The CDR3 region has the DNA TGTGCCAGCAGCGGGAACACCGGGGAGCTGTTTTTT. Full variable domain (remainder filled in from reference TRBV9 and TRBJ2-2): DSGVTQTPKHLITATGQRVTLRCSPRSGDLSVYWYQQSLDQGLQFLIQYYNGEERAKGNILERFSAQQFPDLHSELNLSSLELGDSALYFCASSGNTGELFFGEGSRLTVL.

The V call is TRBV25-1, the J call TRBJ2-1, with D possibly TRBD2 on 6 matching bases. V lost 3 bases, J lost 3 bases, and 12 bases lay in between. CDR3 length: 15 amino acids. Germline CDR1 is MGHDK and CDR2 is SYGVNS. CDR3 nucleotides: TGTGCCAGCAGTGAGACTAGGGGACTCTACAATGAGCAGTTCTTC. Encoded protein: CASSETRGLYNEQFF.

The chain's CDR3 is CASDGGWGSTDTQYF. CDR3 bases: TGTGCCAGCGACGGTGGGTGGGGGAGCACAGATACGCAGTATTTT. The chain uses TRBV25-1 and TRBJ2-3; D is perhaps TRBD1 or TRBD2 (5 bases each). CDR1 and CDR2 (germline): MGHDK, SYGVNS. This CDR3 contains 15 residues. V was clipped by 8 bases and J by 0 bases, with 15 bases between them.

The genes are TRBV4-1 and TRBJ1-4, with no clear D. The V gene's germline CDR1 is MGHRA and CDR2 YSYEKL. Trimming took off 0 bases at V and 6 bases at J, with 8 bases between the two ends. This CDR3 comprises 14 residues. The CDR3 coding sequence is TGCGCCAGCAGCCAAGATTCGGCAGATGAAAAACTGTTTTTT. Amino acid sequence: CASSQDSADEKLFF.

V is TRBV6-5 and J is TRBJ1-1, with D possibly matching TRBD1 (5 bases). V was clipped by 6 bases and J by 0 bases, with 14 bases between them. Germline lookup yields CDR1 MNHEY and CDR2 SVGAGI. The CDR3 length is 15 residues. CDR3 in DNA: TGTGCCAGCAGGAAAGACAGATTCTTGAACACTGAAGCTTTCTTT. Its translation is CASRKDRFLNTEAFF.

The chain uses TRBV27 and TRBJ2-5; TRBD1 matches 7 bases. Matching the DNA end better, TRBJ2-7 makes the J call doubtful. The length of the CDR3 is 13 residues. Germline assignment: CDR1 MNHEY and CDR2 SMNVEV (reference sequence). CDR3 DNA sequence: TGTGCCAGCAGTTCGACAGGGCAGTACGAGCAGTACTTC. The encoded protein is CASSSTGQYEQYF.